This T cell receptor beta chain is from a study of control samples from healthy donors and cancer patients. Profiling relied on immunoSEQ multiplex PCR, and the TCRdb table lists in-frame clones only, not all of them. The data hold some 410,000 clones, with 80% to 95% observed a single time. With 3 bases removed from V and 11 bases from J, the gap between germline ends came to 17 bases. In germline, CDR1 is SNHLY, CDR2 FYNNEI. CDR3 size: 14 residues. The V call is TRBV2, the J call TRBJ2-1; D is uncertain. This sequence originates from a man in his forties with head and neck cancer. Sequences were obtained from PBMCs. The CDR3 spells CASSDIKGPSKQFF. The CDR3 bases are TGTGCCAGCAGTGATATTAAGGGCCCGTCCAAGCAGTTCTTC.